These 14 T cell receptor beta chains were sequenced from one sample in a study of tumor-infiltrating lymphocytes in primary liver carcinoma. The authors made TCR beta cDNA from approximately 500 ng total RNA with a constant-region primer. Sequencing libraries for TCR beta derived from three nested multiplex PCR rounds that used slightly modified ARM-PCR. The study ran its first two PCR rounds for roughly 10 cycles each, using TRBV1-TRBV30 forward primers and a C-beta reverse primer. In TCRdb, the multiplex PCR reads were re-called with MiXCR into one record per CDR3 protein. The repertoire includes some 180,000 distinct CDR3 sequences, over 50% of them detected once, and approximately 68% sits in the top ten. Germline DNA was also extracted, while the blood RNA originated from unsorted whole blood. The specimen sequenced was peripheral blood. These receptor sequences come from a man aged 35 to 55 with primary liver carcinoma and hepatitis B virus infection.

This chain joins TRBV19 and TRBJ2-2; D is unclear. V shed 5 bases and J shed 7 bases, with 8 bases lying between them. The CDR3 runs to 12 residues. Germline lookup yields CDR1 LNHDA and CDR2 SQIVND (reference sequence). The chain's CDR3 is CASSSQYGELFF. CDR3 sequence (DNA): TGTGCCAGTAGTTCACAGTACGGGGAGCTGTTTTTT.

The V call is TRBV12-3 or TRBV12-4, the J call TRBJ2-7, with unresolved D. The V gene lost 6 bases and the J gene lost 2 bases, with 14 bases spanning the gap. This CDR3 contains 14 residues. CDR3 sequence reads: CASRGRPDPYEQYF. The DNA for the CDR3 is TGTGCCAGCAGGGGCAGGCCCGATCCCTACGAGCAGTACTTC.

This clonotype was counted a few times. In this CDR3 the conserved last residue, phenylalanine or tryptophan, is missing, so a read error is likely. The chain carries TRBV29-1 and TRBJ2-1; D possibly corresponds to TRBD2 (5 bases). V gave up 3 bases and J gave up 7 bases, with 10 bases separating them. The CDR3 contains 12 residues. Germline CDR1 is SQVTM and CDR2 is ANQGSEA. The CDR3 coding sequence is TGCAGCGTTGATCGGACTTCAAATGAGCAGTTCTCC. This codes for CSVDRTSNEQFS.

This clonotype came up many times. The chain has TRBV10-3 and TRBJ2-6, with 8 bases aligning to TRBD1. J was trimmed by 0 bases and V by 6 bases; bases with no gene match: 7. The germline gives CDR1 ENHRY, CDR2 SYGVKD. The CDR3 runs 17 residues. The CDR3 region has the DNA TGTGCCATCAGGGCGGGACAGGCGGACTCTGGGGCCAACGTCCTGACTTTC. It translates to CAIRAGQADSGANVLTF.

The J gene is TRBJ1-6, the V gene TRBV6-5; no clear D. This CDR3 region has 16 residues. From germline, CDR1 is MNHEY and CDR2 SVGAGI. Trimming shortened V by 0 bases and J by 6 bases, and 12 bases separated the two germline ends. The CDR3 sequence is CASSYSADRINSPLHF. The CDR3 coding sequence is TGTGCCAGCAGTTACTCGGCCGACCGGATTAATTCACCCCTCCACTTT.

As concerns this clonotype: This may be a read error, as it is one base from a much larger clone. The rearrangement links TRBV28 to TRBJ2-2; D is undetermined. This CDR3 has 14 amino acids. Trimming shortened V by 10 bases and J by 2 bases, and 14 bases separated the two germline ends. Germline CDR1 and CDR2: MDHEN and SYDVKM. The CDR3 is CATLSRANTGELFF. For the CDR3, the DNA is TGTGCCACATTGTCAAGGGCCAACACCGGGGAGCTGTTTTTT.

The CDR3 nucleotides read TGTGCCATCAGTGAGTCCAGGGGAACTGGAAACACCATATATTTT. The encoded protein is CAISESRGTGNTIYF. This chain connects TRBV10-3 to TRBJ1-3; possibly TRBD1 for D (6 bases). The CDR3 sequence is 15 residues long. Germline V gene sequence: CDR1 ENHRY, CDR2 SYGVKD. Trimming stripped 0 bases from V and 2 bases from J, with 8 bases between.

The chain has TRBV28 and TRBJ2-7; D is perhaps TRBD2 (5 bases). The CDR3 runs 14 residues. V lost 5 bases, J lost 4 bases, and 15 bases lay in between. CDR1 and CDR2 (germline): MDHEN, SYDVKM. CDR3 protein: CASSEPSRGYEQYF. Here the CDR3 DNA reads TGTGCCAGCAGTGAGCCGTCACGGGGATACGAGCAGTACTTC.

Details on this clonotype: At one boundary the junction diverges from the germline segment, which might be a read error. The chain combines TRBV11-2 with TRBJ2-3, with D unresolved. The CDR3 covers 14 residues. The germline V gene has CDR1 SGHAT and CDR2 FQNNGV. The CDR3 reads CVSILSGSTDTQYF. CDR3 bases: TGTGTCAGCATCTTAAGTGGTAGCACAGATACGCAGTATTTT.

This clonotype showed up just a few times. The chain has TRBV4-1 and TRBJ1-2; D gene ambiguous. The CDR3 totals 14 residues. Per the germline V gene, CDR1 is MGHRA and CDR2 is YSYEKL. The germline V and J ends were trimmed by 4 bases and 8 bases, with 17 bases remaining between them. This chain's CDR3 is CASSLPWRVEGYTF. The CDR3 nucleotides read TGCGCCAGCAGCCTACCTTGGAGGGTGGAGGGCTACACCTTC.

This clonotype was counted between two and nine times. This CDR3 reads CASSRTSGTQETQYF. The DNA for the CDR3 is TGCGCCAGCAGTCGAACTAGCGGGACCCAAGAGACCCAGTACTTC. The J gene is TRBJ2-5, the V gene TRBV10-2; 10 nucleotides agree with TRBD2. With 5 bases clipped from V and 1 base from J, the junction kept 4 bases outside the gene matches. This CDR3 spans 15 amino acids. The germline gives CDR1 WSHSY, CDR2 SAAADI.

This clonotype has only a few counts. J is TRBJ2-7 and V is TRBV6-2 or TRBV6-3, with D perhaps assigned TRBD1 or TRBD2 (5 bases each). The CDR3 runs 11 residues. Germline loops: CDR1 MNHEY, CDR2 SVGEGT. Trimming removed 5 bases from V and 6 bases from J, with 8 bases in between. The CDR3 sequence: CASSDGAEQYF. As DNA, the CDR3 is TGTGCCAGCAGTGACGGGGCCGAGCAGTACTTC.

The chain recombines TRBV6-5 with TRBJ2-1; D possibly matches TRBD1 or TRBD2 (5 bases each). This CDR3 is 17 amino acids long. V was cut by 0 bases and J by 6 bases, with 18 bases left in between. The V gene's germline CDR1 is MNHEY and CDR2 SVGAGI. The CDR3 spells CASSYSTSGASGNEQFF. DNA of the CDR3: TGTGCCAGCAGTTACTCAACTAGTGGGGCCTCAGGCAATGAGCAGTTCTTC.

This clonotype was detected ten times or more. This chain joins TRBV11-1 and TRBJ2-7, with D perhaps TRBD1 (5 bases). This CDR3 has 14 amino acids. Trimming took 5 bases from V and 4 from J, leaving 15 bases between them. Germline values: CDR1 SGHAT, CDR2 FQDESV (reference sequence). The CDR3 DNA sequence: TGTGCCAGCAGCCCGCAAGACAGAAAATACGAGCAGTACTTC. Amino acid sequence: CASSPQDRKYEQYF.